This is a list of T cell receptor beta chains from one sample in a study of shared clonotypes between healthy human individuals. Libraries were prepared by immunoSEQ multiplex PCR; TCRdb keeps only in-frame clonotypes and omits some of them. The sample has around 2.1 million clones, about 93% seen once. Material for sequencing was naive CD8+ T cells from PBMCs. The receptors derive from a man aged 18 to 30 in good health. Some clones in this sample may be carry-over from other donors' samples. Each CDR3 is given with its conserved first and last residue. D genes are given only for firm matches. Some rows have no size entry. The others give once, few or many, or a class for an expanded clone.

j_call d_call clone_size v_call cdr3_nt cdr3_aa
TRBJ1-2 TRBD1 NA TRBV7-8 TGTGCCAGCAGCTTAACCCCGGGACAGGTGCCTTATGGCTACACCTTC CASSLTPGQVPYGYTF
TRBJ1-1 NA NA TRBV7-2 TGTGCCAGCAGCTCGGGACCGATCACTGAAGCTTTCTTT CASSSGPITEAFF
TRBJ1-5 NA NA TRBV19 TGTGCCAGTAGTATAGGGACTAATCAGCCCCAGCATTTT CASSIGTNQPQHF
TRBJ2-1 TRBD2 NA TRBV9 TGTGCCAGCAGCCTTAGCGGGAGTATCAACAATGAGCAGTTCTTC CASSLSGSINNEQFF
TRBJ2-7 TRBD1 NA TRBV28 TGTGCCAGCAGTGCGACAGGGGAAATCGCCGAGCAGTACTTC CASSATGEIAEQYF
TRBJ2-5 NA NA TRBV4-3 TGCGCCAGCAGCCAAGACCCCCCCGGGGGATGGGAAGAGACCCAGTACTTC CASSQDPPGGWEETQYF
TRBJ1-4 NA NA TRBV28 TGTGCCAGCATCCCGTCGAGGGGACTTCACGAAAAACTGTTTTTT CASIPSRGLHEKLFF
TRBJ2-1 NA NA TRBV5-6 TGTGCCAGCAGTGTGGTGGTCGTTGAGCAGTTCTTC CASSVVVVEQFF
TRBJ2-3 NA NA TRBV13 TGTGCCAGCAGCTTGCCCACAGATACGCAGTATTTT CASSLPTDTQYF
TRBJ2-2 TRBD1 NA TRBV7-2 TGTGCCAGCAGCATCCGGGACAGAGGGACCGGGGAGCTGTTTTTT CASSIRDRGTGELFF
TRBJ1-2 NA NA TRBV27 TGTGCCAGCAGTTTAAATCTGGGGGATGGCTACACCTTC CASSLNLGDGYTF
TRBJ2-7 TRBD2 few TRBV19 TGTGCCAGTAGTATAGGACTAGCGGCCTACGAGCAGTACTTC CASSIGLAAYEQYF
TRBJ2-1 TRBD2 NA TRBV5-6 TGTGCCAGCAGCTTTACTAGCGGGGACAATGAGCAGTTCTTC CASSFTSGDNEQFF
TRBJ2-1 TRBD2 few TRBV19 TGTGCCAGTAGTATACAGCGGGAGGGTTACAATGAGCAGTTCTTC CASSIQREGYNEQFF
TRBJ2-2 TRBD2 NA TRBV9 TGTGCCAGCAGCGTAGGGCTAGCGGGATTGAACACCGGGGAGCTGTTTTTT CASSVGLAGLNTGELFF
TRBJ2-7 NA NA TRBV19 TGTGCCAGTAGTACCGGAATCTACGAGCAGTACTTC CASSTGIYEQYF
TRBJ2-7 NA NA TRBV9 TGTGCCAGCAGCCCCGGGGGTAGCACTAACTACGAGCAGTACTTC CASSPGGSTNYEQYF
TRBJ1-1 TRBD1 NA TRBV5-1 TGCGCCAGCAGCTGGGGGGACAGCCCGAACACTGAAGCTTTCTTT CASSWGDSPNTEAFF
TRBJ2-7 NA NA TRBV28 TGTGCCAGCAGTCCCACGGGTGAGCAGTACTTC CASSPTGEQYF
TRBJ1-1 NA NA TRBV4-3 TGCGCCAGCAGCCGCCGGACTGAGAACACTGAAGCTTTCTTT CASSRRTENTEAFF
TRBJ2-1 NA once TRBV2 TGTGCCAGCAGTGAAGCGGTCTGGGTGGGGCAGTTCTTC CASSEAVWVGQFF